Below are 14 T cell receptor beta chains sequenced from a single sample in a study of identical twins (dated by TCRdb to about 2016). The library was obtained by 5' RACE. Sequencing was carried out with an Illumina HiSeq 2000. TCRdb's own reprocessing of the public reads used fastp at Q25 and MiXCR and kept productive beta chains. When rows share a CDR3 protein, they turn into one entry using the most common DNA and genes. The sample table records 240,000 or so distinct CDR3 sequences; roughly an eighth of these occur just once. The leading ten clones occupy about 4.1% of the sample. The sample also formed part of further work on yellow fever vaccine responses in identical twins.

Sequencing was carried out using memory (CD45RO+) T cells sorted from blood. The label giving this sample's cell subset or site can be read as: CD45RO+ enriched T cells. The receptors were sampled from a woman aged 18 to 35 in good health.

This clonotype showed up just a few times. The J gene is TRBJ2-7, the V gene TRBV19; the match to TRBD1 covers 9 bases. Trimming removed 5 bases from V and 3 bases from J; junction bases left unmatched: 5. The CDR3 is 14 amino acids. Germline V gene lookup returns CDR1 LNHDA and CDR2 SQIVND (reference sequence). For the CDR3, the DNA is TGTGCCAGTAGTGTCGGGACAGGGCTCTACGAGCAGTACTTC. The encoded protein is CASSVGTGLYEQYF.

The chain couples TRBV11-2 to TRBJ1-2; D is undetermined. The V gene's germline CDR1 is SGHAT and CDR2 FQNNGV. This CDR3 has 11 residues. The germline V and J ends were trimmed by 3 bases and 8 bases, with 7 bases remaining between them. CDR3 nucleotides: TGTGCCAGCAGCTTGGTGGGGGGCTACACCTTC. It codes for CASSLVGGYTF. The complete variable domain, with remaining parts taken from reference TRBV11-2 and TRBJ1-2, reads EAGVAQSPRYKIIEKRQSVAFWCNPISGHATLYWYQQILGQGPKLLIQFQNNGVVDDSQLPKDRFSAERLKGVDSTLKIQPAKLEDSAVYLCASSLVGGYTFGSGTRLTVV.

In its sample, this clonotype was seen many times. The chain employs TRBV11-2 and TRBJ2-7; D might be TRBD2 (6 bases). CDR3 length: 16 residues. Germline V gene data show CDR1 as SGHAT and CDR2 as FQNNGV. Trimming pared 1 base from V and 4 bases from J, leaving 17 bases between. CDR3 in DNA: TGTGCCAGCAGCTTAGGGGTGGGGACTGTGCAATACGAGCAGTACTTC. Protein product: CASSLGVGTVQYEQYF.

The table lists this clonotype with a few counts. The chain has TRBV20-1 and TRBJ2-6; D uncertain. The CDR3 is 13 amino acids. The V gene's germline CDR1 is DFQATT and CDR2 SNEGSKA (reference sequence). The ends were cut back, 5 bases at V and 2 bases at J, with 7 bases in the middle. The CDR3 region has the DNA TGCAGTGCTCGCATTCCTGGGGCCAACGTCCTGACTTTC. Translated, it gives CSARIPGANVLTF.

In this sample, this clonotype turned up many times. The V gene is TRBV6-5, the J gene TRBJ2-5, with TRBD2 matching over 10 bases. The V gene end was trimmed by 0 bases and the J gene end by 1 base; junction bases not matched to a gene: 8. This CDR3 has 18 residues. The germline gives CDR1 MNHEY, CDR2 SVGAGI. The CDR3 protein is CASSYSGLAGGLQETQYF. DNA of the CDR3: TGTGCCAGCAGTTACTCCGGATTAGCGGGGGGCCTCCAAGAGACCCAGTACTTC.

Turning to this clonotype: At one boundary the junction diverges from the germline segment, which might be a read error. V is TRBV28 and J is TRBJ1-2; no firm D call. CDR3 size: 15 residues. CDR1 is MDHEN and CDR2 is SYDVKM in the germline V gene. CDR3 bases: TGTGCCAGCAGTGGAATTGGGGTAGCTGACTATGGCTACTCCTTC. Protein product: CASSGIGVADYGYSF.

This clonotype was seen more than once but under ten times. The chain joins TRBV29-1 to TRBJ1-2, with TRBD1 as a possible D gene (6 bases). CDR3 size: 15 residues. Germline CDR1 SQVTM, CDR2 ANQGSEA. The V gene lost 4 bases and the J gene lost 1 base, with 16 bases spanning the gap. As DNA, the CDR3 is TGCAGCGTTGCCGGGACAAATTCCGGTAACTATGGCTACACCTTC. This codes for CSVAGTNSGNYGYTF.

On this clonotype itself: The conserved final phenylalanine or tryptophan is absent from the CDR3, which likely points to a read error. The limits of the CDR3 on the DNA are not certain, so only TCRdb's listed CDR3 is given. The CDR3 here is CASRDSPGLVVIT. The rearrangement uses TRBV6-2 or TRBV6-3 and TRBJ2-7; the D call in the table, TRBD2, was not verified against the DNA. Both ends counted, the CDR3 spans 13 residues. The germline V gene has CDR1 MNHEY and CDR2 SVGEGT.

This clonotype was seen at least ten times. The J gene is TRBJ2-7, the V gene TRBV20-1; a weak D match, TRBD2 (5 bases). Per the germline V gene, CDR1 is DFQATT and CDR2 is SNEGSKA (reference sequence). The CDR3 consists of 15 residues. Trimming removed 1 base at V and 2 bases at J, with 15 bases between. CDR3 loop: CSARGAPSRAYEQYF. The CDR3 bases are TGCAGTGCTAGAGGTGCCCCTAGCCGGGCCTACGAGCAGTACTTC.

V usage is TRBV21-1 and J usage is TRBJ2-3; the table's D call, TRBD2, was not checked against the DNA. TRBV21-1 is marked as a pseudogene. This CDR3 is built from 17 residues. Here the CDR3 DNA reads TGTGCCAGCAGCGCAGGACTAGCGGGGACTAGCACAGATACGCAGTATTTT. Its protein product is CASSAGLAGTSTDTQYF.

The chain couples TRBV5-1 to TRBJ2-7, with 13 bases fitting TRBD2. J gave up 4 bases and V 6 bases, and 4 bases lay outside the gene matches. Germline assignment: CDR1 SGHRS and CDR2 YFSETQ. The CDR3 loop spans 14 amino acids. The CDR3: CASTRTSGSYEQYF. DNA for the CDR3: TGCGCCAGCACCCGGACTAGCGGGAGTTACGAGCAGTACTTC.

The chain joins TRBV11-2 to TRBJ1-2; a possible D gene is TRBD1 (5 bases). CDR1 and CDR2 (germline): SGHAT, FQNNGV. The CDR3 consists of 13 residues. V lost 5 bases and J lost 5, with 12 bases in between. CDR3 in amino acids: CASSPGPGYGYTF. The CDR3 DNA is TGTGCCAGCAGCCCGGGGCCAGGATATGGCTACACCTTC.

This clonotype was picked up many times. This chain uses TRBV6-5 with TRBJ2-1; D is unresolved. Trimming stripped 0 bases from V and 1 base from J, with 7 bases between. The CDR3 sequence is 15 residues long. Germline V lookup: CDR1 MNHEY, CDR2 SVGAGI. The CDR3 spells CASSYSIESYNEQFF. As DNA, the CDR3 is TGTGCCAGCAGTTACTCGATTGAGTCCTACAATGAGCAGTTCTTC.

The chain uses TRBV6-2 or TRBV6-3 and TRBJ2-7; 10 bases line up with TRBD2. Germline V lookup: CDR1 MNHEY, CDR2 SVGEGT. With 0 bases clipped from V and 4 bases from J, the junction kept 9 bases outside the gene matches. This CDR3 has 17 residues. CDR3 coding DNA: TGTGCCAGCAGTTACTCGGAGAGGACTAGCGGATTTTACGAGCAGTACTTC. Translation: CASSYSERTSGFYEQYF.